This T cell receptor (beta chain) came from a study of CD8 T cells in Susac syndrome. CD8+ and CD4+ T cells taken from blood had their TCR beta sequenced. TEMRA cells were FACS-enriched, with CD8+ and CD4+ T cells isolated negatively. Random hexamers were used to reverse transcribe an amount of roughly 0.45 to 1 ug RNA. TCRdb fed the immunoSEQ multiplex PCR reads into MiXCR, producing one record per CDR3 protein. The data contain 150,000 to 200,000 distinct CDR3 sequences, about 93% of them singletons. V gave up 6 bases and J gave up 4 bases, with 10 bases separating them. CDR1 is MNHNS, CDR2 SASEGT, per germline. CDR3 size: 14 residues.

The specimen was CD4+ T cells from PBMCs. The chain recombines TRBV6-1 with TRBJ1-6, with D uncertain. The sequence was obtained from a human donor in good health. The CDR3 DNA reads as TGTGCCAGCAGCCTCAGCTTATATAATTCACCCCTCCACTTT. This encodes CASSLSLYNSPLHF.